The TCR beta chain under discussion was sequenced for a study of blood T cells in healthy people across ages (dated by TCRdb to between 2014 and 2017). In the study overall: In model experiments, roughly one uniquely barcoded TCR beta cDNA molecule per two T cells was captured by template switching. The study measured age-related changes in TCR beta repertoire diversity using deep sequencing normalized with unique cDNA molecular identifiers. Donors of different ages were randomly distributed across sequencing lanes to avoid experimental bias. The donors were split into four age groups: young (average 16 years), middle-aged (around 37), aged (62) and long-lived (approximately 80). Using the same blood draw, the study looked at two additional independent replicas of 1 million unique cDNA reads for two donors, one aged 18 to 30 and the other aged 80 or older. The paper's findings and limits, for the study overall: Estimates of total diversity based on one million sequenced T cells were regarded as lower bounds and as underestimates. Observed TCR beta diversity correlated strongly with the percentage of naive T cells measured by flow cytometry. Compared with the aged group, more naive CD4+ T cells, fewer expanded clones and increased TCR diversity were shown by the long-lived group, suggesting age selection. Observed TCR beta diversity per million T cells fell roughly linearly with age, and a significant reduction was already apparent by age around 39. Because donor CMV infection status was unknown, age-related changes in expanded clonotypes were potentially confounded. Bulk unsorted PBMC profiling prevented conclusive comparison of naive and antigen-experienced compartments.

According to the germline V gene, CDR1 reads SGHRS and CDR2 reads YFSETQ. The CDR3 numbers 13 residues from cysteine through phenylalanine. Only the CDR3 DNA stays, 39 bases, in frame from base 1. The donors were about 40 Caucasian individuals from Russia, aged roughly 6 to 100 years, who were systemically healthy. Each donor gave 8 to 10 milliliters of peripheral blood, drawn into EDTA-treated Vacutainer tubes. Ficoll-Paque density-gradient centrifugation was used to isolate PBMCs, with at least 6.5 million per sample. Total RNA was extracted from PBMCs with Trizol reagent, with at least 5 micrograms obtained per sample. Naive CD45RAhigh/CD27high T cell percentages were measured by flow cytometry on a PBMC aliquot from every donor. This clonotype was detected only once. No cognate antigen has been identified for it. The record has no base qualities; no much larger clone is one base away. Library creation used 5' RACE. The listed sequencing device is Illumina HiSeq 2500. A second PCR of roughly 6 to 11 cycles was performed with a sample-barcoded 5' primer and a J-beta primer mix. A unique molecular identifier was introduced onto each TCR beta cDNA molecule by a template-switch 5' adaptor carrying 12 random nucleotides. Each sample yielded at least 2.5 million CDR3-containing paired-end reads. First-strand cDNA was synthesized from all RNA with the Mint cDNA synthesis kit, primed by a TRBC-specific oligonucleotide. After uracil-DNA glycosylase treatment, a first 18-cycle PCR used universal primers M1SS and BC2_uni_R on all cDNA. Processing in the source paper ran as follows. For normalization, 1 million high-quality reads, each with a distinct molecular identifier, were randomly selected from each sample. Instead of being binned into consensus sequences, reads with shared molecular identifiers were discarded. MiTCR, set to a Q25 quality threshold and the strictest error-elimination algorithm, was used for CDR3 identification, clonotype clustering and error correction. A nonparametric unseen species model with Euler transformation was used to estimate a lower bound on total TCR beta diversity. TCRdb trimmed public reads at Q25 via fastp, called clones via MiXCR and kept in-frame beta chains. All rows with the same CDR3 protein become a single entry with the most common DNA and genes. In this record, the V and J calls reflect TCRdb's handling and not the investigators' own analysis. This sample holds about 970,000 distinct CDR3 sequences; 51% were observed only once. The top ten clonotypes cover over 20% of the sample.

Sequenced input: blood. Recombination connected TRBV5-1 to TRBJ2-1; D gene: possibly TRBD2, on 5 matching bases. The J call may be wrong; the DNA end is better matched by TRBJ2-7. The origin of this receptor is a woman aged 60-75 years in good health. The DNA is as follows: TGCGCCAGCAGCTTGGAACCTAGCAATGAGCAGTACTTC. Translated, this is CASSLEPSNEQYF.